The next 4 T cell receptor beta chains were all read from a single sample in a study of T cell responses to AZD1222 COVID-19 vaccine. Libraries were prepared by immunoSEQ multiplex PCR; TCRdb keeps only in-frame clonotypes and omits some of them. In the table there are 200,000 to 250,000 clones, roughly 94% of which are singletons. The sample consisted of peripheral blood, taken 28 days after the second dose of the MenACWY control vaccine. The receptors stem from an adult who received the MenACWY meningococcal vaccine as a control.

This chain's CDR3 is CASSPGTGVTYEQYF. For the CDR3, the DNA is TGTGCCAGCTCACCAGGGACAGGGGTTACCTACGAGCAGTACTTC. The chain couples TRBV18 to TRBJ2-7, with 10 bases lining up with TRBD1. Germline V gene lookup returns CDR1 KGHSH and CDR2 LQKENI. The J segment lost 2 bases and the V segment lost 2 bases, leaving 3 bases of the junction unmatched. The CDR3 has 15 residues. The full variable domain, its missing parts supplied by reference TRBV18 and TRBJ2-7, is NAGVMQNPRHLVRRRGQEARLRCSPMKGHSHVYWYRQLPEEGLKFMVYLQKENIIDESGMPKERFSAEFPKEGPSILRIQQVVRGDSAAYFCASSPGTGVTYEQYFGPGTRLTVT.

The CDR3 sequence: CASSLLAGGTDTQYF. The CDR3, as DNA: TGTGCCAGCAGTTTACTAGCGGGGGGGACAGATACGCAGTATTTT. This chain joins TRBV27 and TRBJ2-3, with TRBD2 identical over 12 bases. Germline V CDR1 and CDR2: MNHEY, SMNVEV (reference sequence). The CDR3 is made up of 15 amino acids. The ends lost 2 bases at V and 3 bases at J; junction bases unmatched: 0.

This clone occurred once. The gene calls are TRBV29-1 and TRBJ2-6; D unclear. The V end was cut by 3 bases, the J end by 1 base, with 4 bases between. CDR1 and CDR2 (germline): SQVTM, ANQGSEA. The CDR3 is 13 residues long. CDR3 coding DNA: TGCAGCGTTGAGGGATCTGGGGCCAACGTCCTGACTTTC. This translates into CSVEGSGANVLTF.

The CDR3 bases are TGTGCCATCAGCGTACGTTGGGAAGGAGGGGAGACCCAGTACTTC. Translated: CAISVRWEGGETQYF. The rearrangement uses TRBV10-3 and TRBJ2-5; tentative D call: TRBD2 (6 bases). Trimming cost V 6 bases and J 5 bases, with 19 bases left between them. The CDR3 contains 15 residues. Germline V CDR1 and CDR2: ENHRY, SYGVKD.